What follows is one TCR beta chain and its context. This specimen comes from a study of post-analysis software for immune sequencing data. Libraries were made from TCR beta cDNA, and they carried unique molecular identifiers. Input populations of roughly 0.95 to 10 million T cells gave rise to some 500,000 cDNA molecules. A single record per CDR3 protein comes from TCRdb applying MiXCR to the PCR reads. This sample has roughly 540,000 distinct CDR3 sequences, with approximately 31% found just once. This TCR was recovered from a girl between 2 and 17 years old with multiple sclerosis. Specimen: blood.

The CDR3 nucleotides read TGTGCCAGCAGTTACCTTCCCCGAGGTAGCAAGAACACTGAAGCTTTCTTT. Its protein product is CASSYLPRGSKNTEAFF. This chain joins TRBV6-6 and TRBJ1-1; no reliable D call. Germline V lookup: CDR1 MNHNY, CDR2 SVGAGI (reference sequence). V was trimmed by 2 bases and J by 1 base, leaving 17 bases between them. The CDR3 sequence is 17 residues long.